The present T cell receptor beta chain was sequenced within a study of blood T cell repertoires in COVID-19. Study-level background: Material from acute and convalescent COVID-19 was sourced from the United States, Italy and Spain.

Only in-frame clones appear in the TCRdb table, and some are missing; sequencing was by immunoSEQ multiplex PCR. The sample shows approximately 150,000 clones, around 84% of them seen only once. The germline V and J ends were trimmed by 6 bases and 8 bases, with 14 bases remaining between them. From germline, CDR1 is LNHDA and CDR2 SQIVND (reference sequence). The CDR3 sequence is 13 residues long. Sequencing used peripheral blood. This chain connects TRBV19 to TRBJ2-1, with D possibly matching TRBD2 (6 bases). The TCR comes from a woman of 80 years or more with acute or convalescent COVID-19. The CDR3 is CASRTTGADEQFF. Here the CDR3 DNA reads TGTGCCAGTAGGACTACGGGAGCGGATGAGCAGTTCTTC. The variable domain in full, completed from reference TRBV19 and TRBJ2-1, reads DGGITQSPKYLFRKEGQNVTLSCEQNLNHDAMYWYRQDPGQGLRLIYYSQIVNDFQKGDIAEGYSVSREKKESFPLTVTSAQKNPTAFYLCASRTTGADEQFFGPGTRLTVL.